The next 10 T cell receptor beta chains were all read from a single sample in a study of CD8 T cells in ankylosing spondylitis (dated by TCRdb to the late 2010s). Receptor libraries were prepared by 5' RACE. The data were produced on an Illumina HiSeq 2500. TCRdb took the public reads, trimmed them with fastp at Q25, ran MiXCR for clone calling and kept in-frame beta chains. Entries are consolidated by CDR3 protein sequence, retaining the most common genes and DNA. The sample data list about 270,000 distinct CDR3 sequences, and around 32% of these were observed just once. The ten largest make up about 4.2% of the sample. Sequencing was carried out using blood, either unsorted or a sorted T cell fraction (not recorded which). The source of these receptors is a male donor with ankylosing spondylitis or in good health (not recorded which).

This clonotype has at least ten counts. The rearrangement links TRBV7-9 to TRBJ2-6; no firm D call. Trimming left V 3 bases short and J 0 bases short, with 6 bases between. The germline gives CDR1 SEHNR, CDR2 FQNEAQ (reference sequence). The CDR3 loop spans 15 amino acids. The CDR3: CASSFWGSGANVLTF. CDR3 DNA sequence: TGTGCCAGCAGCTTCTGGGGCTCTGGGGCCAACGTCCTGACTTTC.

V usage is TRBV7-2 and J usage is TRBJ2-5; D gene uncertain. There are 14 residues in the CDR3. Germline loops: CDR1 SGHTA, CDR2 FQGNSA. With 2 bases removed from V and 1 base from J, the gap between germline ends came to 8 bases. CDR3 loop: CASSLNPAQETQYF. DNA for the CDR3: TGTGCCAGCAGCTTAAATCCCGCCCAAGAGACCCAGTACTTC.

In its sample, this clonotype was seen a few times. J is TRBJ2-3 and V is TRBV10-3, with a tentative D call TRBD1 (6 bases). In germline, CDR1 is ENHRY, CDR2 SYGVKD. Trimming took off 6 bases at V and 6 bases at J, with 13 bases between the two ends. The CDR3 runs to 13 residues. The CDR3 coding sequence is TGTGCCATCAGGTCAGGGGCGCCCGATACGCAGTATTTT. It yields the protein CAIRSGAPDTQYF.

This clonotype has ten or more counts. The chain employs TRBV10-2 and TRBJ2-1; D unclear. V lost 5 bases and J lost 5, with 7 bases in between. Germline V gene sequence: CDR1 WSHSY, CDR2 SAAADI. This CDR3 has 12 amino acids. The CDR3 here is CASSLLNNEQFF. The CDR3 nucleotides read TGCGCCAGCAGTTTACTGAACAATGAGCAGTTCTTC.

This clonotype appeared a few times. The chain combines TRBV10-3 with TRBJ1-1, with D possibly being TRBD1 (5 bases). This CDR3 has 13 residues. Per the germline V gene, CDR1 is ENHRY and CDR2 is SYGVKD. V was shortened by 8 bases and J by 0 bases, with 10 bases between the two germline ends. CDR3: CAIRGDLNTEAFF. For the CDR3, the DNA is TGTGCCATCCGAGGGGACCTGAACACTGAAGCTTTCTTT.

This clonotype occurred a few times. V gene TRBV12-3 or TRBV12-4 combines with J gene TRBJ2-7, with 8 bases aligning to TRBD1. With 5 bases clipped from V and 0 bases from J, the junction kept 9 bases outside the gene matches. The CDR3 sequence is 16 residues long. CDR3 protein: CASSTWDRLSSYEQYF. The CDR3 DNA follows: TGTGCCAGCAGTACCTGGGACAGGCTAAGCTCCTACGAGCAGTACTTC.

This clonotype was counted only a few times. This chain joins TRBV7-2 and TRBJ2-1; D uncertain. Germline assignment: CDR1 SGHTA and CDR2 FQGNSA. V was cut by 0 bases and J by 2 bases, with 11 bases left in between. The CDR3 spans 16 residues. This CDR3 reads CASSLADALAYNEQFF. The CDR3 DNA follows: TGTGCCAGCAGCTTAGCGGACGCGCTGGCCTACAATGAGCAGTTCTTC.

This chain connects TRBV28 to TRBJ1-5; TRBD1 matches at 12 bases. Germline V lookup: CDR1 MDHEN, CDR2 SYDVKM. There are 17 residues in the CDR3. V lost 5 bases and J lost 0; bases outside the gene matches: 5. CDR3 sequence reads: CASSLRDRGHSNQPQHF. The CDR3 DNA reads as TGTGCCAGCAGTCTCCGGGACAGGGGGCATAGCAATCAGCCCCAGCATTTT.

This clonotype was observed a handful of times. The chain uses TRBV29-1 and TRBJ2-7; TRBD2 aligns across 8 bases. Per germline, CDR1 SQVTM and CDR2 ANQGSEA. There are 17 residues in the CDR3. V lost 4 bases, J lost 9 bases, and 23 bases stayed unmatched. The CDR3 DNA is TGCAGCGTTGCTCTAGCCCGCGGGGGGAGGACCTACGAGCGGCAGTACTTC. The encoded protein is CSVALARGGRTYERQYF.

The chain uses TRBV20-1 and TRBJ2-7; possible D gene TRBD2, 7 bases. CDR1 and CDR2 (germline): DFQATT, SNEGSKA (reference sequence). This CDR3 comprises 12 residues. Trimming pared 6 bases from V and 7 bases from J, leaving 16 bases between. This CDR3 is CSALRGGKEQYF. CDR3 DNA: TGCAGTGCACTAAGGGGGGGCAAAGAGCAGTACTTC.